A single sample gave rise to the 15 T cell receptor beta chains below, sequenced in a study of blood T cell repertoires in COVID-19. Using immunoSEQ multiplex PCR, the repertoire was profiled, and TCRdb retains in-frame clones only, with some absent. This table holds 100,000 to 150,000 clones, roughly 80% found once. The sequenced sample was peripheral blood. These receptors all stem from a woman aged 80 or older with acute or convalescent COVID-19.

The chain is built from TRBV5-1 and TRBJ1-5, with D maybe TRBD1 (5 bases). V was cut by 0 bases and J by 5 bases, with 12 bases left in between. Germline V lookup: CDR1 SGHRS, CDR2 YFSETQ. The CDR3 extends over 15 amino acids. The CDR3 loop is CASSLGMGGDQPQHF. Written as DNA, the CDR3 is TGCGCCAGCAGCTTGGGGATGGGAGGGGATCAGCCCCAGCATTTT.

The chain recombines TRBV2 with TRBJ2-2, with 7 positions matching TRBD1. Germline trimming cut 7 bases from V and 2 bases from J; bases unmatched to any gene: 7. This CDR3 is built from 15 residues. CDR1 SNHLY and CDR2 FYNNEI come from the germline V gene. For the CDR3, the DNA is TGTGCCAGCAAGGGACAGAGAACTAACACCGGGGAGCTGTTTTTT. Translating it yields CASKGQRTNTGELFF.

This clone occurred a few times. The genes are TRBV19 and TRBJ2-7; the match to TRBD1 covers 8 bases. This CDR3 spans 12 amino acids. Germline CDR1 and CDR2: LNHDA and SQIVND (reference sequence). Trimming removed 6 bases from V and 4 bases from J; junction bases left unmatched: 2. CDR3 region: CASSTGGYEQYF. The CDR3 DNA sequence: TGTGCCAGTAGCACAGGGGGGTACGAGCAGTACTTC. Filled out from reference TRBV19 and TRBJ2-7, the complete variable domain reads DGGITQSPKYLFRKEGQNVTLSCEQNLNHDAMYWYRQDPGQGLRLIYYSQIVNDFQKGDIAEGYSVSREKKESFPLTVTSAQKNPTAFYLCASSTGGYEQYFGPGTRLTVT.

CDR3 residues: CASSPYRVENGYTF. The CDR3 DNA reads TGTGCCAGCAGCCCTTACAGGGTCGAGAATGGCTACACCTTC. The chain links TRBV7-2 to TRBJ1-2; TRBD1 is a possible D gene (6 bases). Trimming removed 5 bases from V and 6 bases from J, with 16 bases in between. Germline V lookup: CDR1 SGHTA, CDR2 FQGNSA. CDR3 length: 14 amino acids. Full variable domain (outside the CDR3, taken from reference TRBV7-2 and TRBJ1-2): GAGVSQSPSNKVTEKGKDVELRCDPISGHTALYWYRQSLGQGLEFLIYFQGNSAPDKSGLPSDRFSAERTGGSVSTLTIQRTQQEDSAVYLCASSPYRVENGYTFGSGTRLTVV.

The chain has TRBV29-1 and TRBJ1-3, with 7 bases that match TRBD1. Germline V gene sequence: CDR1 SQVTM, CDR2 ANQGSEA. The V gene end was trimmed by 6 bases and the J gene end by 8 bases; junction bases not matched to a gene: 7. CDR3 length: 12 amino acids. The chain's CDR3 is CSVRQGSHTIYF. The CDR3 DNA is TGCAGCGTCAGACAGGGATCGCACACCATATATTTT.

Only a few counts were recorded for this clone. V and J are TRBV7-2 and TRBJ1-1, with a weak D call TRBD1 (5 bases). The CDR3 has 13 amino acids. The V gene lost 1 base and the J gene lost 4 bases, with 7 bases spanning the gap. Germline V gives CDR1 SGHTA, CDR2 FQGNSA. In DNA, the CDR3 is TGTGCCAGCAGCTTAGTAGGGGCCACTGAAGCTTTCTTT. Encoded protein: CASSLVGATEAFF. The full variable domain, its missing parts supplied by reference TRBV7-2 and TRBJ1-1, is GAGVSQSPSNKVTEKGKDVELRCDPISGHTALYWYRQSLGQGLEFLIYFQGNSAPDKSGLPSDRFSAERTGGSVSTLTIQRTQQEDSAVYLCASSLVGATEAFFGQGTRLTVV.

V and J are TRBV7-2 and TRBJ2-1; the match to TRBD2 covers 8 bases. The CDR3 totals 16 residues. Trimming removed 1 base from V and 4 bases from J; junction bases left unmatched: 6. CDR1 and CDR2 from the germline V gene are SGHTA and FQGNSA. CDR3 protein: CASSLGVSGIYNEQFF. The CDR3 DNA reads TGTGCCAGCAGCTTAGGAGTTAGCGGGATATACAATGAGCAGTTCTTC.

This chain links TRBV7-9 with TRBJ1-1; 8 bases match TRBD1. The CDR3 covers 17 residues. The V gene's germline CDR1 is SEHNR and CDR2 FQNEAQ (reference sequence). The J segment lost 5 bases and the V segment lost 2 bases, leaving 13 bases of the junction unmatched. The CDR3 region has the DNA TGTGCCAGCAGCTTAACGCAGGGGGCATTCACATTAACTGAAGCTTTCTTT. It yields the protein CASSLTQGAFTLTEAFF.

V is TRBV7-2 and J is TRBJ2-1, with 11 nucleotides matching TRBD2. This CDR3 comprises 14 residues. J lost 8 bases, V lost 5 bases, and 5 bases had no gene match. Germline V lookup: CDR1 SGHTA, CDR2 FQGNSA. The CDR3 DNA follows: TGTGCCAGCAGCGCGAAACTAGCGGGGGATGAGCAGTTCTTC. It yields the protein CASSAKLAGDEQFF.

The rearrangement links TRBV5-4 to TRBJ1-1; perhaps TRBD1 as D (5 bases). Germline V CDR1 and CDR2: SGHNT, YYREEE (reference sequence). V lost 2 bases to trimming and J lost 0 bases, with 11 bases between them. The CDR3 length is 15 residues. The DNA for the CDR3 is TGTGCCAGCAGCTTCCGGGCAGGGCTGAACACTGAAGCTTTCTTT. Translation gives CASSFRAGLNTEAFF. Supplemented by reference TRBV5-4 and TRBJ1-1, the full variable domain reads ETGVTQSPTHLIKTRGQQVTLRCSSQSGHNTVSWYQQALGQGPQFIFQYYREEENGRGNFPPRFSGLQFPNYSSELNVNALELDDSALYLCASSFRAGLNTEAFFGQGTRLTVV.

A few counts support this clone. This chain connects TRBV18 to TRBJ2-1; TRBD2 matches 10 bases. Germline trimming cut 2 bases from V and 5 bases from J; bases unmatched to any gene: 9. This CDR3 comprises 17 residues. Germline V gives CDR1 KGHSH, CDR2 LQKENI. The CDR3 region is CASSPWASGRKDNEQFF. CDR3 DNA: TGTGCCAGCTCACCATGGGCTAGCGGGAGAAAAGACAATGAGCAGTTCTTC. Filled out from reference TRBV18 and TRBJ2-1, the complete variable domain reads NAGVMQNPRHLVRRRGQEARLRCSPMKGHSHVYWYRQLPEEGLKFMVYLQKENIIDESGMPKERFSAEFPKEGPSILRIQQVVRGDSAAYFCASSPWASGRKDNEQFFGPGTRLTVL.

The chain recombines TRBV6-5 with TRBJ1-4, with D possibly matching TRBD1 (5 bases). Germline-derived CDR1 and CDR2 are MNHEY and SVGAGI. This CDR3 has 13 residues. With 7 bases removed from V and 7 bases from J, the gap between germline ends came to 13 bases. The CDR3 loop is CASKEEGVEKLFF. In DNA, the CDR3 is TGTGCCAGCAAAGAAGAAGGGGTTGAAAAACTGTTTTTT.

The V gene is TRBV3-1 (or the pseudogene TRBV3-2), the J gene TRBJ1-2; 7 bases are a match to TRBD1. Per the germline V gene, CDR1 is LGHDT and CDR2 is YNNKEL (reference sequence). With V trimmed by 4 bases and J by 4 bases, 3 bases remained unmatched. The CDR3 totals 13 residues. The CDR3 sequence is CASSPGTAYGYTF. DNA of the CDR3: TGTGCCAGCAGCCCCGGGACAGCCTATGGCTACACCTTC.

The chain joins TRBV6-2 or TRBV6-3 to TRBJ2-5; TRBD1 matches 8 bases. The trim removed 2 bases at V and 4 bases at J, leaving 9 bases unmatched. This CDR3 is built from 16 residues. Per the germline V gene, CDR1 is MNHEY and CDR2 is SVGEGT. CDR3: CASSYLRTGRRETQYF. CDR3 DNA sequence: TGTGCCAGCAGTTACCTTAGGACAGGGAGAAGAGAGACCCAGTACTTC.

This rearrangement joins TRBV6-5 to TRBJ2-7, with TRBD1 matching over 9 bases. CDR1 MNHEY and CDR2 SVGAGI come from the germline V gene. The V and J ends lost 6 bases and 3 bases, in that order; junction bases with no gene match: 0. The CDR3 length is 12 residues. The CDR3 DNA reads as TGTGCCAGCAGGACAGGGGGCTACGAGCAGTACTTC. It codes for CASRTGGYEQYF.